These 20 T cell receptor beta chains were sequenced from one sample in a study of blood T cell repertoires in COVID-19. Produced via immunoSEQ multiplex PCR; TCRdb's table is partial and in-frame only. The table shows about 97,000 clones, with about 85% occurring only once. The specimen was peripheral blood. The receptors stem from a man in his fifties with active COVID-19.

J is TRBJ2-3 and V is TRBV5-1, with TRBD2 matching over 10 bases. Germline V CDR1 and CDR2: SGHRS, YFSETQ. The CDR3 consists of 16 residues. With V trimmed by 4 bases and J by 4 bases, 9 bases remained unmatched. CDR3 sequence reads: CASSDASGGQADTQYF. Written as DNA, the CDR3 is TGCGCCAGCAGCGACGCTAGCGGGGGTCAGGCAGATACGCAGTATTTT. Using reference TRBV5-1 and TRBJ2-3 for the parts outside the CDR3, the full variable domain is KAGVTQTPRYLIKTRGQQVTLSCSPISGHRSVSWYQQTPGQGLQFLFEYFSETQRNKGNFPGRFSGRQFSNSRSEMNVSTLELGDSALYLCASSDASGGQADTQYFGPGTRLTVL.

V and J are TRBV2 and TRBJ2-1; 7 nucleotides agree with TRBD1. The V and J ends lost 2 bases and 6 bases, in that order; junction bases with no gene match: 1. Germline V gene lookup returns CDR1 SNHLY and CDR2 FYNNEI. The CDR3 consists of 13 residues. The CDR3 DNA sequence: TGTGCCAGCAGTGAACGGGACAGCAATGAGCAGTTCTTC. The encoded protein is CASSERDSNEQFF.

The chain combines TRBV6-5 with TRBJ2-7, with 9 nucleotides matching TRBD1. Unmatched junction bases numbered 12, after V lost 4 bases and J lost 5 bases. Per germline, CDR1 MNHEY and CDR2 SVGAGI. The CDR3 is made up of 16 amino acids. Here the CDR3 reads CASSWPPGTGSNEQYF. The DNA for the CDR3 is TGTGCCAGCAGTTGGCCTCCCGGGACAGGGAGTAACGAGCAGTACTTC.

The gene calls are TRBV7-9 and TRBJ2-5; 7 bases map to TRBD1. Germline CDR1 and CDR2: SEHNR and FQNEAQ (reference sequence). Germline trimming cut 8 bases from V and 1 base from J; bases unmatched to any gene: 7. The CDR3 runs to 14 residues. The CDR3 DNA reads TGTGCCAGCGGGGACAGCAGGGTCCAAGAGACCCAGTACTTC. It encodes CASGDSRVQETQYF.

This chain uses TRBV3-1 (or the pseudogene TRBV3-2) with TRBJ1-5, with a possible D match to TRBD1 (6 bases). The V gene's germline CDR1 is LGHDT and CDR2 YNNKEL (reference sequence). The CDR3 is 13 amino acids. V lost 3 bases and J lost 7, with 10 bases in between. The CDR3 loop is CASSQGARQPQHF. The DNA of the CDR3 is TGTGCCAGCAGCCAGGGGGCAAGGCAGCCCCAGCATTTT.

V usage is TRBV12-5 and J usage is TRBJ1-6; D is perhaps TRBD1 (5 bases). Looked up from germline, CDR1 is LGHNT and CDR2 is FRNRAP. The V end was cut by 0 bases, the J end by 7 bases, with 16 bases between. The CDR3 consists of 17 residues. CDR3 loop: CASGLVQGSGGNSPLHF. CDR3 coding DNA: TGTGCTAGTGGTTTGGTACAAGGCAGCGGGGGAAATTCACCCCTCCACTTT.

The chain has TRBV12-3 or TRBV12-4 and TRBJ2-5, with D unclear. Trimming left V 4 bases short and J 2 bases short, with 2 bases between. The CDR3 covers 11 residues. As DNA, the CDR3 is TGTGCCAGCAGTTCACAAGAGACCCAGTACTTC. Translated, it gives CASSSQETQYF.

V and J are TRBV7-9 and TRBJ1-1; 9 nucleotides agree with TRBD1. V lost 6 bases, J lost 6 bases, and 8 bases stayed unmatched. The CDR3 is 14 residues long. The germline CDR1 and CDR2 sequences are SEHNR and FQNEAQ (reference sequence). The CDR3, as DNA: TGTGCCAGCAGTTCTATTACAGGGGGCCCTGAAGCTTTCTTT. It translates to CASSSITGGPEAFF.

This sequence joins TRBV3-1 (or the pseudogene TRBV3-2) and TRBJ1-1; possible D gene TRBD1, 5 bases. The CDR3 contains 14 residues. Trimming took 1 base from V and 1 from J, leaving 7 bases between them. Germline values: CDR1 LGHDT, CDR2 YNNKEL (reference sequence). The CDR3 here is CASSQGTTNTEAFF. The CDR3 DNA follows: TGTGCCAGCAGCCAAGGGACAACGAACACTGAAGCTTTCTTT.

This chain uses TRBV7-2 with TRBJ2-5; D call uncertain. The CDR3 sequence is 14 residues long. The V end lost 1 base, the J end lost 3 bases, and 9 bases lay between the germline ends. Germline V gene lookup returns CDR1 SGHTA and CDR2 FQGNSA. The CDR3 coding sequence is TGTGCCAGCAGCTTAGTAGCCCCTAAAGAGACCCAGTACTTC. It specifies CASSLVAPKETQYF.

The chain links TRBV6-6 to TRBJ1-2; a weak D match, TRBD1 (6 bases). Germline assignment: CDR1 MNHNY and CDR2 SVGAGI (reference sequence). The V end was cut by 0 bases, the J end by 0 bases, with 11 bases between. This CDR3 contains 16 residues. The CDR3 region has the DNA TGTGCCAGCAGTTACTCGGGACAACTAGCTAACTATGGCTACACCTTC. Translation: CASSYSGQLANYGYTF.

The genes are TRBV10-3 and TRBJ2-3; 9 bases are shared with TRBD1. V gave up 3 bases and J gave up 1 base; unmatched junction bases: 5. CDR1 is ENHRY, CDR2 SYGVKD, per germline. This CDR3 has 16 amino acids. The CDR3 sequence is CAISERRDRGTDTQYF. In DNA form, the CDR3 reads TGTGCCATCAGTGAACGCAGGGACAGGGGCACAGATACGCAGTATTTT.

The V call is TRBV29-1, the J call TRBJ1-4; D gene unclear. In germline, CDR1 is SQVTM, CDR2 ANQGSEA. The CDR3 covers 12 residues. Trimming left V 6 bases short and J 5 bases short, with 10 bases between. The chain's CDR3 is CSVRQLNEKLFF. CDR3 DNA: TGCAGCGTGAGGCAGTTAAATGAAAAACTGTTTTTT. Based on the CDR3 plus reference TRBV29-1 and TRBJ1-4, the full variable domain is SAVISQKPSRDICQRGTSLTIQCQVDSQVTMMFWYRQQPGQSLTLIATANQGSEATYESGFVIDKFPISRPNLTFSTLTVSNMSPEDSSIYLCSVRQLNEKLFFGSGTQLSVL.

The J gene is TRBJ2-3, the V gene TRBV2; 8 nucleotides align to TRBD1. The CDR3 extends over 13 amino acids. The trim removed 6 bases at V and 6 bases at J, leaving 5 bases unmatched. CDR1 is SNHLY and CDR2 is FYNNEI in the germline V gene. CDR3 sequence (DNA): TGTGCCAGCAGCGCGGACAGGGCGGATACGCAGTATTTT. It specifies CASSADRADTQYF.

The J gene is TRBJ2-5, the V gene TRBV5-6, with D unresolved. Germline CDR1 reads SGHDT; CDR2 reads YYEEEE. The CDR3 spans 11 residues. Trimming stripped 4 bases from V and 1 base from J, with 2 bases between. The CDR3 region has the DNA TGTGCCAGCAGCCTCCAAGAGACCCAGTACTTC. Its protein is CASSLQETQYF.

Points on this clone: One end of the junction does not line up with germline, which may come from a read error. The rearrangement uses TRBV7-2 and TRBJ2-2; 9 bases match TRBD2. Per the germline V gene, CDR1 is SGHTA and CDR2 is FQGNSA. The CDR3 has 15 amino acids. CDR3 bases: TGTGCCAGCAGCTCGGCTAGCGGGAACCCCGGGGAGCTGTTTTTT. It is translated as CASSSASGNPGELFF.

V usage is TRBV16 and J usage is TRBJ1-6, with TRBD1 matching 10 bases. The ends lost 2 bases at V and 10 bases at J; junction bases unmatched: 2. Germline CDR1 KGHSY, CDR2 FQNENV. The CDR3 runs 14 residues. DNA for the CDR3: TGTGCCAGCAGCCAAAGGGACAGGGGATCACCCCTCCACTTT. Its translation: CASSQRDRGSPLHF.

V gene TRBV24-1 combines with J gene TRBJ2-7; D is perhaps TRBD1 (6 bases). The length of the CDR3 is 16 residues. Trimming removed 1 base at V and 0 bases at J, with 12 bases between. Germline V gene sequence: CDR1 KGHDR, CDR2 SFDVKD. The CDR3, as DNA: TGTGCCACCAGTGATTTCCCGCAGGGGTTCTCCTACGAGCAGTACTTC. Protein product: CATSDFPQGFSYEQYF.

This clone was counted a single time. The chain combines TRBV5-1 with TRBJ1-1; maybe TRBD1 (5 bases). The ends were cut back, 5 bases at V and 7 bases at J, with 9 bases in the middle. Germline CDR1 SGHRS, CDR2 YFSETQ. The CDR3 extends over 11 amino acids. The CDR3 coding sequence is TGCGCCAGCAGTGGGCAGGGTGAAGCTTTCTTT. This gives the protein CASSGQGEAFF. Based on the CDR3 plus reference TRBV5-1 and TRBJ1-1, the full variable domain is KAGVTQTPRYLIKTRGQQVTLSCSPISGHRSVSWYQQTPGQGLQFLFEYFSETQRNKGNFPGRFSGRQFSNSRSEMNVSTLELGDSALYLCASSGQGEAFFGQGTRLTVV.

CDR3 in DNA: TGCGCCAGCAGCCAAGGACAGGATTCCTACAATGAGCAGTTCTTC. Amino acids: CASSQGQDSYNEQFF. V gene TRBV4-1 combines with J gene TRBJ2-1; weak D call: TRBD1 (6 bases). This CDR3 contains 15 residues. Germline loops: CDR1 MGHRA, CDR2 YSYEKL. The ends were cut back, 1 base at V and 1 base at J, with 8 bases in the middle.